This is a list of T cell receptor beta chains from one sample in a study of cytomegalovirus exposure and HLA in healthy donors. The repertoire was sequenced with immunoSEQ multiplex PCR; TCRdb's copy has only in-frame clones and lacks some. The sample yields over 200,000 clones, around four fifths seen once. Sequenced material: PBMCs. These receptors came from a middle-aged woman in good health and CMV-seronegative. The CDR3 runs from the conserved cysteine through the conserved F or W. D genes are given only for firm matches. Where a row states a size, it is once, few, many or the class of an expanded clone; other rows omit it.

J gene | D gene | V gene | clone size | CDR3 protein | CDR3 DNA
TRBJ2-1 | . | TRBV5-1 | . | CASSLGPGSSYNEQFF | TGCGCCAGCAGCTTGGGGCCGGGAAGCTCCTACAATGAGCAGTTCTTC
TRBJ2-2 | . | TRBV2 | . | CASSDARFTGELFF | TGTGCCAGCAGTGATGCCAGATTTACCGGGGAGCTGTTTTTT
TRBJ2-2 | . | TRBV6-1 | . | CASTIQGRGTGELFF | TGTGCCAGCACCATACAGGGACGGGGAACCGGGGAGCTGTTTTTT
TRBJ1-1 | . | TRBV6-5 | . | CASSFLGGRTEAFF | TGTGCCAGCAGTTTTCTGGGGGGACGGACTGAAGCTTTCTTT
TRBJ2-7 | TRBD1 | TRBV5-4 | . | CASSLGDRVYEQYF | TGTGCCAGCAGCTTGGGCGACAGGGTCTACGAGCAGTACTTC
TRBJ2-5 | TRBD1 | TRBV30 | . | CAWTRDRGPETQYF | TGTGCCTGGACCCGGGACAGGGGGCCAGAGACCCAGTACTTC
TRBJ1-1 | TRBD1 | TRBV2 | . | CASSGTGPRGTEAFF | TGTGCCAGCAGTGGGACAGGGCCGCGGGGGACTGAAGCTTTCTTT
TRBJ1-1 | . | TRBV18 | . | CASREQPTNTEAFF | TGTGCCAGCCGTGAACAGCCAACGAACACTGAAGCTTTCTTT
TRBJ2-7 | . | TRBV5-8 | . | CASRNRPSYEQYF | TGTGCCAGCAGAAACAGGCCCTCCTACGAGCAGTACTTC
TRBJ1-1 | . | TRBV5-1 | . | CASSTDWSTNTEAFF | TGCGCCAGCAGCACGGACTGGAGTACGAACACTGAAGCTTTCTTT
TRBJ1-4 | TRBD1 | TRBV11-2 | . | CASSVDRAGKLFF | TGTGCCAGCAGCGTGGACAGGGCCGGAAAACTGTTTTTT
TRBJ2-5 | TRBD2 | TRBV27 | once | CASSLWGAGVQETQYF | TGTGCCAGCAGTTTATGGGGAGCGGGGGTCCAAGAGACCCAGTACTTC
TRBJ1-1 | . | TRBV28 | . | CATRGGTEAFF | TGTGCCACCCGCGGGGGCACTGAAGCTTTCTTT
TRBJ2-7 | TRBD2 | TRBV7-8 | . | CASSPWTSGGHYEQYF | TGTGCCAGCAGCCCCTGGACTAGCGGGGGGCACTACGAGCAGTACTTC
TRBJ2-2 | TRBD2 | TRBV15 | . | CATSRDLPFGRTGELFF | TGTGCCACCAGCAGAGATTTGCCCTTCGGGAGGACCGGGGAGCTGTTTTTT
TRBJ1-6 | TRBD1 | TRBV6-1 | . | CASSVGQGEYSPLHF | TGTGCCAGCAGTGTGGGACAGGGGGAGTACTCACCCCTCCACTTT
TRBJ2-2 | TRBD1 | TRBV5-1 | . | CASSFSRGQTGELFF | TGCGCCAGCAGCTTTAGCAGGGGGCAGACCGGGGAGCTGTTTTTT
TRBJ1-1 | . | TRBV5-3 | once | CANPGTEAFF | TGTGCCAACCCAGGCACTGAAGCTTTCTTT
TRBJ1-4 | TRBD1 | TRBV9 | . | CASSRTGQGNEKLFF | TGTGCCAGCAGCAGGACGGGACAGGGTAATGAAAAACTGTTTTTT
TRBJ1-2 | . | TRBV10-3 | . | CAISLEQGRGYGYTF | TGTGCCATCAGCCTCGAACAGGGCCGGGGTTATGGCTACACCTTC
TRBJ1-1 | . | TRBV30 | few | CAWSPGGAFF | TGTGCCTGGTCCCCGGGAGGAGCTTTCTTT
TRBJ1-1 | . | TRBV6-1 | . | CASSEEGGTEAFF | TGTGCCAGCAGTGAAGAAGGGGGCACTGAAGCTTTCTTT
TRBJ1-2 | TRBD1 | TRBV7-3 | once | CASSRDRAVHYGYTF | TGTGCCAGCAGCCGGGACAGGGCGGTCCACTATGGCTACACCTTC
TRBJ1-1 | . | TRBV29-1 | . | CSLGSLRGGEAFF | TGCAGCCTGGGATCCCTAAGAGGGGGTGAGGCTTTCTTT
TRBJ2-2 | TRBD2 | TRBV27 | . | CASSPTSRNTGELFF | TGTGCCAGCAGTCCGACTAGCAGGAACACCGGGGAGCTGTTTTTT
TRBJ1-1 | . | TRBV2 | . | CASSTGGRDTEAFF | TGTGCCAGTTCCACCGGGGGGAGGGACACTGAAGCTTTCTTT
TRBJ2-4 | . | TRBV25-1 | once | CASSVSGVGNIQYF | TGTGCCAGCAGTGTTTCAGGGGTAGGAAACATTCAGTACTTC
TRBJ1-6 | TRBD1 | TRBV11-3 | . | CASTQSGTGGSPLHF | TGTGCCAGCACCCAATCCGGGACAGGAGGTTCACCCCTCCACTTT
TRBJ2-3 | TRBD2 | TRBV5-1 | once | CASSLLAGGSDTQYF | TGCGCCAGCAGCTTACTAGCGGGGGGGTCAGATACGCAGTATTTT
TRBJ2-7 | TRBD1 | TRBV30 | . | CAWSGGTGGYEQYF | TGTGCCTGGAGTGGGGGGACAGGGGGCTACGAGCAGTACTTC
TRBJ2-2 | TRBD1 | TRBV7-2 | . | CASSSRDRVITGELFF | TGTGCCAGCAGCTCACGGGACAGGGTTATCACCGGGGAGCTGTTTTTT
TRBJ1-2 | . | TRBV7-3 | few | CASSLTRMGYTF | TGTGCCAGCAGCTTAACGAGAATGGGCTACACCTTC
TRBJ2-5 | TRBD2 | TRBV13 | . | CASSLVGGETQYF | TGTGCCAGCAGCTTAGTCGGGGGGGAGACCCAGTACTTC
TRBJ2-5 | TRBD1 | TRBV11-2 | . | CASSLDRDREMRETQYF | TGTGCCAGCAGCTTAGATCGGGACAGGGAGATGAGGGAGACCCAGTACTTC
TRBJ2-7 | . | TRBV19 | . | CASSPSRTKTYEQYF | TGTGCCAGTAGTCCCTCCAGGACAAAAACCTACGAGCAGTACTTC